This T cell receptor beta chain was identified in a study of regulatory and conventional T cells in RAG deficiency. About this clone itself: Its cognate antigen is unknown.

The V gene lost 7 bases and the J gene lost 6 bases, with 14 bases spanning the gap. Germline lookup yields CDR1 MNHEY and CDR2 SVGAGI. There are 13 residues in the CDR3. Conventional CD4+ T cells were sorted from blood as CD25-low CD127-high cells. The protocol was immunoSEQ multiplex PCR, while the TCRdb copy is restricted to in-frame clones and leaves out a portion. The table lists around 23,000 clones, 85% to 95% of them singletons. General study results and limits: Sorted Omenn CD25-high CD127-low cells may not be bona fide Tregs. Omenn patients showed >90% Treg-Tconv overlap and shorter CDR3 lengths. Shannon entropy fell and Simpson indices rose in RAG-deficient patients.

These data were likewise used in another study, on regulatory T cells. That source adds: The primer mix had 52 TRBV and 13 TRBJ primers.

The sample taken for sequencing was CD4+ T cells sorted from blood. The TCR was taken from a human donor in good health. This chain joins TRBV6-5 and TRBJ2-3; D tentatively fits TRBD1 or TRBD2 (6 bases each). The CDR3 region is CASIMGGRDTQYF. Written as DNA, the CDR3 is TGTGCCAGCATCATGGGGGGCCGCGATACGCAGTATTTT.